The sample holds a few counts of the clone carrying this TCR beta chain. As yet, its antigen is unknown. These data are taken from a study of cytomegalovirus exposure and HLA in healthy donors. Vbeta (60) and Jbeta (13) primers were used in the PCR. Profiled with immunoSEQ multiplex PCR; TCRdb holds only in-frame clones, not every one. The sample contains 200,000 or so clones, around 75% of which appear only once. Germline V gene data show CDR1 as SEHNR and CDR2 as FQNEAQ (reference sequence). Trimming left V 1 base short and J 5 bases short, with 5 bases between. This CDR3 is built from 12 residues. Findings and limits, study-wide: A later analysis linked around 15,000 TCR beta sequences to HLA alleles at 0.05 false discovery rate. The classifier was said to identify cytomegalovirus status with high specificity and sensitivity. DRB1 had the most TCR associations and HLA-C the fewest, a later analysis found, with rates varying by HLA locus.

The J gene is TRBJ2-5, the V gene TRBV7-9, with D hard to call. This TCR derives from a male donor in good health and CMV-seropositive. Sample: PBMCs. CDR3 sequence (DNA): TGTGCCAGCAGCTTAGAGGAGGAGACCCAGTACTTC. Protein product: CASSLEEETQYF.